Below, 8 T cell receptor beta chains from the same sample are listed, as sequenced in a study of OX40 agonist ivuxolimab in advanced cancers. The assay was immunoSEQ multiplex PCR, and TCRdb's table has in-frame clones only and misses some. Of 15,000 to 20,000 clones listed, around two thirds are singletons. The sequencing here drew on CD4+ or CD8+ T cells sorted from blood, taken in a trial of the OX40 agonist ivuxolimab. The receptor set was obtained from an adult with an advanced solid tumor such as melanoma, head and neck, liver or kidney cancer.

This clone was seen repeatedly, ten times or more. The chain has TRBV6-1 and TRBJ2-7; no reliable D call. CDR1 and CDR2 from the germline V gene are MNHNS and SASEGT. This CDR3 is built from 11 residues. The V and J ends lost 3 bases and 7 bases respectively, with 7 bases between them. The CDR3 spells CASSDFQEQYF. In nucleotides, the CDR3 is TGTGCCAGCAGTGATTTTCAGGAGCAGTACTTC.

The gene calls are TRBV25-1 and TRBJ2-1; unclear D gene. Germline CDR1 is MGHDK and CDR2 is SYGVNS. V lost 2 bases, J lost 8 bases, and 7 bases lay in between. This CDR3 region has 12 residues. This chain's CDR3 is CASSEGGYEQFF. CDR3 sequence (DNA): TGTGCCAGCAGTGAAGGCGGCTATGAGCAGTTCTTC.

The CDR3 loop is CASTLGLAVYNEQFF. The CDR3 DNA reads as TGTGCCAGCACCTTAGGACTAGCGGTTTACAATGAGCAGTTCTTC. The chain combines TRBV28 with TRBJ2-1, with TRBD2 matching 10 bases. The V and J ends lost 7 bases and 4 bases, in that order; junction bases with no gene match: 7. From germline, CDR1 is MDHEN and CDR2 SYDVKM. The CDR3 is 15 residues long.

V is TRBV28 and J is TRBJ1-4, with 7 bases matching TRBD1. This CDR3 spans 16 amino acids. J was trimmed by 1 base and V by 6 bases; bases with no gene match: 8. CDR1 and CDR2 (germline): MDHEN, SYDVKM. DNA of the CDR3: TGTGCCAGCAGGCCCGGGGCAGGGGGAACTAATGAAAAACTGTTTTTT. Protein: CASRPGAGGTNEKLFF.

This clone has only a few counts. The chain joins TRBV7-9 to TRBJ2-3; TRBD2 aligns across 10 bases. Germline V lookup: CDR1 SEHNR, CDR2 FQNEAQ (reference sequence). The CDR3 totals 14 residues. V shed 1 base and J 5 bases; nucleotides not matched to a gene: 0. The CDR3 protein is CASSLERGGDTQYF. In DNA form, the CDR3 reads TGTGCCAGCAGCTTAGAGCGGGGGGGAGATACGCAGTATTTT.

The chain links TRBV1 to TRBJ1-5. TRBV1 is shown as a pseudogene. CDR3 size: 16 residues. CDR3 sequence (DNA): TGCACCAGCAGCCAACCCCGAAAAGGGAGCAATCAGCCCCAGCATTTT. It is translated as CTSSQPRKGSNQPQHF.

This clone is a singleton in its sample. This chain links TRBV4-1 with TRBJ2-7; possible D gene TRBD2, 7 bases. Trimming stripped 1 base from V and 0 bases from J, with 10 bases between. This CDR3 region has 15 residues. Germline CDR1 is MGHRA and CDR2 is YSYEKL. In DNA, the CDR3 is TGCGCCAGCAGCCAAGCGGGGGGCAACTCCTACGAGCAGTACTTC. It specifies CASSQAGGNSYEQYF.

The chain uses TRBV19 and TRBJ1-2; D is ambiguous. The CDR3 contains 13 residues. Between the trimmed V and J ends, which lost 2 bases and 0 bases, there was a span of 4 bases. The V gene's germline CDR1 is LNHDA and CDR2 SQIVND (reference sequence). The CDR3 loop reads CASSITSNYGYTF. For the CDR3, the DNA is TGTGCCAGTAGTATAACTTCTAACTATGGCTACACCTTC.